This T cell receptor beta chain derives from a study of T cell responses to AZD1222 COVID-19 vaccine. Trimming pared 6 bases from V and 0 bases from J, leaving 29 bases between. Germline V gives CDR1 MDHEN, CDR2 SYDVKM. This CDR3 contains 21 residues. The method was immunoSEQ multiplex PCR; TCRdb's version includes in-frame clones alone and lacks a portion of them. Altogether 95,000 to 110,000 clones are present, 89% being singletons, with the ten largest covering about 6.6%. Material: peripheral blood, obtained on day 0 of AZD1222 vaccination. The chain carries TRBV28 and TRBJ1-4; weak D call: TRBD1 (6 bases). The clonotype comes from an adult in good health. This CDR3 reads CASRTLGYTGIQLSTNEKLFF. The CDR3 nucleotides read TGTGCCAGCAGAACGTTAGGGTATACAGGGATCCAACTATCAACTAATGAAAAACTGTTTTTT.